This T cell receptor (beta chain) was obtained from a study of blood T cell repertoires in COVID-19. Across the study: T cells, B-cell-depleted T cells, or PBMCs provided the cDNA or gDNA that served as material.

Produced via immunoSEQ multiplex PCR; TCRdb's table is partial and in-frame only. The data show fewer than 400,000 clones, 85% seen once. Germline lookup yields CDR1 SGDLS and CDR2 YYNGEE. The CDR3 has 12 amino acids. The V gene lost 10 bases and the J gene lost 4 bases, with 14 bases spanning the gap. The clonotype originates from a woman aged 18-30 years with acute or convalescent COVID-19. Sample: peripheral blood. This chain joins TRBV9 and TRBJ1-2; D is uncertain. CDR3 nucleotides: TGTGCCTGCGGTGACGGACTCTATGGCTACACCTTC. Amino acids: CACGDGLYGYTF.